This passage covers 28 T cell receptor beta chains from one sample sequenced in a study of OX40 agonist ivuxolimab in advanced cancers. Produced via immunoSEQ multiplex PCR; TCRdb's table is partial and in-frame only. The profile shows around 66,000 clones, about 86% of them singletons. Sequencing was performed on CD4+ or CD8+ T cells sorted from blood, taken in a trial of the OX40 agonist ivuxolimab. The receptors shown here come from an adult with an advanced solid tumor such as melanoma, head and neck, liver or kidney cancer.

The chain is built from TRBV29-1 and TRBJ2-3, with 9 bases identical to TRBD2. This CDR3 contains 15 residues. Germline V gene sequence: CDR1 SQVTM, CDR2 ANQGSEA. Unmatched junction bases numbered 8, after V lost 3 bases and J lost 4 bases. The CDR3 DNA reads TGCAGCGTTGAGGTTAGCGGGGGTAGGGCAGATACGCAGTATTTT. Its translation: CSVEVSGGRADTQYF.

The V call is TRBV5-1, the J call TRBJ2-5; 10 bases agree with TRBD2. Germline CDR1 reads SGHRS; CDR2 reads YFSETQ. After removal of 4 bases from V and 4 bases from J, the junction contained 7 bases not matched to a gene. This CDR3 contains 15 residues. This chain's CDR3 is CASSLGAGGPETQYF. The DNA for the CDR3 is TGCGCCAGCAGCCTAGGAGCGGGGGGGCCAGAGACCCAGTACTTC.

This clone turned up a few times. The J gene is TRBJ1-1, the V gene TRBV2; perhaps TRBD1 as D (5 bases). CDR1 and CDR2 from the germline V gene are SNHLY and FYNNEI. This CDR3 is 13 amino acids long. Trimming removed 6 bases from V and 4 bases from J, with 12 bases in between. The CDR3 nucleotides are TGTGCCAGCAGAAGACAGTCGGGCACTGAAGCTTTCTTT. Amino acids: CASRRQSGTEAFF.

The chain couples TRBV5-1 to TRBJ2-7, with D unresolved. From germline, CDR1 is SGHRS and CDR2 YFSETQ. This CDR3 is built from 13 residues. Trimming took off 0 bases at V and 2 bases at J, with 6 bases between the two ends. The CDR3 DNA reads as TGCGCCAGCAGCTTGGAGGTCGCCTACGAGCAGTACTTC. The encoded protein is CASSLEVAYEQYF.

This clone is a singleton in its sample. The chain uses TRBV11-2 and TRBJ1-2; D possibly corresponds to TRBD1 (5 bases). V lost 6 bases, J lost 0 bases, and 11 bases lay in between. The germline V gene has CDR1 SGHAT and CDR2 FQNNGV. The CDR3 sequence is 14 residues long. The CDR3 loop is CASSLQTANYGYTF. The CDR3 DNA reads as TGTGCCAGCAGTTTACAGACAGCTAACTATGGCTACACCTTC.

This chain links TRBV7-6 with TRBJ2-2, with 8 nucleotides matching TRBD2. CDR1 and CDR2 from the germline V gene are SGHVS and FNYEAQ. The V gene end was trimmed by 1 base and the J gene end by 7 bases; junction bases not matched to a gene: 8. The CDR3 is made up of 16 amino acids. CDR3 in DNA: TGTGCCAGCAGCTTAGATCGCGGGGGGACGGGCGGGGAGCTGTTTTTT. Translating it yields CASSLDRGGTGGELFF.

This clone was picked up a small number of times. The V and J genes are TRBV29-1 and TRBJ2-7; no definite D call. This CDR3 has 12 amino acids. Germline V gene data show CDR1 as SQVTM and CDR2 as ANQGSEA. Between the trimmed V and J ends, which lost 4 bases and 2 bases, there was a span of 9 bases. This chain's CDR3 is CSVASGAYEQYF. DNA of the CDR3: TGCAGCGTTGCCTCGGGCGCCTACGAGCAGTACTTC.

This chain uses TRBV6-5 with TRBJ2-7; D tentatively fits TRBD1 or TRBD2 (6 bases each). The V gene's germline CDR1 is MNHEY and CDR2 SVGAGI. V was pared by 6 bases and J by 3 bases, with 18 bases between. This CDR3 is built from 15 residues. The CDR3 nucleotides read TGTGCCAGCAGCCTCAAAAGGGGGGAGGTCTACGAGCAGTACTTC. This codes for CASSLKRGEVYEQYF.

This sequence joins TRBV5-1 and TRBJ1-4; 7 nucleotides line up with TRBD1. The CDR3 sequence is 14 residues long. Germline trimming cut 4 bases from V and 3 bases from J; bases unmatched to any gene: 3. Per the germline V gene, CDR1 is SGHRS and CDR2 is YFSETQ. This chain's CDR3 is CASSIGQANEKLFF. The CDR3 DNA is TGCGCCAGCAGCATCGGACAGGCTAATGAAAAACTGTTTTTT.

This clone was observed a handful of times. This chain links TRBV10-1 with TRBJ2-7; D remains ambiguous. The V end was cut by 4 bases, the J end by 6 bases, with 7 bases between. The CDR3 covers 11 residues. The germline gives CDR1 WNHNN, CDR2 SYGVQD (reference sequence). The CDR3 bases are TGCGCCAGCAGTGCTAGGGCCGAGCAGTACTTC. It codes for CASSARAEQYF.

This CDR3 is CASSSAGRDLTYEQYF. The CDR3 coding sequence is TGTGCCAGCAGCTCAGCCGGGAGAGACCTTACCTACGAGCAGTACTTC. V and J are TRBV5-4 and TRBJ2-7; TRBD2 is a possible D gene (6 bases). The V and J ends lost 3 bases and 2 bases respectively, with 18 bases between them. The CDR3 runs 16 residues. Germline assignment: CDR1 SGHNT and CDR2 YYREEE (reference sequence).

The chain carries TRBV19 and TRBJ2-3; possibly TRBD1 for D (6 bases). Looked up from germline, CDR1 is LNHDA and CDR2 is SQIVND (reference sequence). The length of the CDR3 is 14 residues. V gave up 8 bases and J gave up 1 base, with 13 bases separating them. CDR3 amino acids: CASPSGDCTDTQYF. The DNA of the CDR3 is TGTGCCAGTCCCTCAGGGGATTGCACAGATACGCAGTATTTT.

CDR3 loop: CASSLVRGSGNTIYF. Here the CDR3 DNA reads TGTGCCAGCAGCTTAGTTCGGGGCTCTGGAAACACCATATATTTT. The V call is TRBV7-2, the J call TRBJ1-3; D is unclear. The length of the CDR3 is 15 residues. With 1 base removed from V and 0 bases from J, the gap between germline ends came to 7 bases. The germline V gene encodes CDR1 SGHTA and CDR2 FQGNSA.

V gene TRBV18 combines with J gene TRBJ2-7; D uncertain. The V gene lost 3 bases and the J gene lost 3 bases, with 9 bases spanning the gap. The V gene's germline CDR1 is KGHSH and CDR2 LQKENI. The CDR3 has 13 residues. CDR3 loop: CASSPGVNYEQYF. The CDR3, as DNA: TGTGCCAGCTCACCCGGTGTGAACTACGAGCAGTACTTC.

The rearrangement joins TRBV15 to TRBJ1-3; D possibly corresponds to TRBD1 (5 bases). V shed 3 bases and J shed 0 bases, with 6 bases lying between them. Germline loops: CDR1 LNHNV, CDR2 YYDKDF (reference sequence). There are 14 residues in the CDR3. This CDR3 reads CATSRGGSGNTIYF. The CDR3 coding sequence is TGTGCCACCAGCAGGGGGGGCTCTGGAAACACCATATATTTT.

The chain joins TRBV15 to TRBJ2-1; a weak D match, TRBD2 (6 bases). Trimming shortened V by 0 bases and J by 6 bases, and 15 bases separated the two germline ends. Germline V gives CDR1 LNHNV, CDR2 YYDKDF (reference sequence). CDR3 size: 16 residues. This CDR3 reads CATSRESGVWSNEQFF. The CDR3 nucleotides are TGTGCCACCAGCAGAGAATCGGGGGTATGGTCCAATGAGCAGTTCTTC.

This chain links TRBV6-5 with TRBJ2-2; no definite D call. The V and J ends lost 2 bases and 6 bases respectively, with 4 bases between them. The CDR3 has 12 residues. Looked up from germline, CDR1 is MNHEY and CDR2 is SVGAGI. CDR3 nucleotides: TGTGCCAGCAGTTACCGCGCCGGGGAGCTGTTTTTT. Translated: CASSYRAGELFF.

This chain joins TRBV28 and TRBJ2-1, with D possibly TRBD1 on 5 matching bases. The V and J ends lost 3 bases and 6 bases respectively, with 9 bases between them. The germline V gene has CDR1 MDHEN and CDR2 SYDVKM. This CDR3 has 13 residues. CDR3 sequence (DNA): TGTGCCAGCAGTTTCTCAGGGTCCAATGAGCAGTTCTTC. It yields the protein CASSFSGSNEQFF.

This clone was seen once. The CDR3 loop is CASSTGGYNSPLHF. Here the CDR3 DNA reads TGTGCCAGCAGTACAGGGGGCTATAATTCACCCCTCCACTTT. This chain links TRBV6-5 with TRBJ1-6, with 8 bases lining up with TRBD1. The V gene end was trimmed by 5 bases and the J gene end by 3 bases; junction bases not matched to a gene: 0. The length of the CDR3 is 14 residues. Germline assignment: CDR1 MNHEY and CDR2 SVGAGI.

The chain couples TRBV9 to TRBJ2-7; perhaps TRBD2 as D (5 bases). Germline CDR1 reads SGDLS; CDR2 reads YYNGEE. CDR3 length: 16 amino acids. The ends were cut back, 0 bases at V and 0 bases at J, with 13 bases in the middle. CDR3: CASSVGVALSSYEQYF. The CDR3 DNA reads as TGTGCCAGCAGCGTAGGGGTAGCGCTGAGCTCCTACGAGCAGTACTTC.

The chain joins TRBV19 to TRBJ2-2; D gene uncertain. Between the trimmed V and J ends, which lost 4 bases and 1 base, there was a span of 4 bases. Looked up from germline, CDR1 is LNHDA and CDR2 is SQIVND (reference sequence). This CDR3 has 13 residues. For the CDR3, the DNA is TGTGCCAGTAGTAATCAGAACACCGGGGAGCTGTTTTTT. It encodes CASSNQNTGELFF.

The V gene is TRBV9, the J gene TRBJ2-5; possibly TRBD2 for D (6 bases). Germline V lookup: CDR1 SGDLS, CDR2 YYNGEE. V was pared by 0 bases and J by 7 bases, with 16 bases between. This CDR3 spans 15 amino acids. CDR3 region: CASSVDREIGRTQYF. CDR3 nucleotide sequence: TGTGCCAGCAGCGTAGACCGGGAGATAGGGCGGACCCAGTACTTC.

This chain links TRBV15 with TRBJ2-1; weak D call: TRBD1 (5 bases). CDR3 size: 16 residues. V was clipped by 0 bases and J by 0 bases, with 9 bases between them. Germline V gene data show CDR1 as LNHNV and CDR2 as YYDKDF (reference sequence). CDR3 amino acids: CATSRDLGDSYNEQFF. CDR3 in DNA: TGTGCCACCAGCAGAGATCTAGGGGACTCCTACAATGAGCAGTTCTTC.

Comment on this clone: The junction shows a germline mismatch at one end, possibly a read error. The chain employs TRBV6-1 and TRBJ1-6; D is ambiguous. Germline V gene sequence: CDR1 MNHNS, CDR2 SASEGT. CDR3 length: 13 amino acids. The CDR3 loop is CASGDIGNSPLHF. The CDR3 DNA is TGTGCCAGCGGTGATATAGGAAATTCACCCCTCCACTTT.

The rearrangement joins TRBV5-5 to TRBJ1-2, with unresolved D. The germline V gene encodes CDR1 SGHKS and CDR2 YYEKEE (reference sequence). Trimming pared 4 bases from V and 7 bases from J, leaving 14 bases between. This CDR3 is built from 13 residues. CDR3: CASSPAPGGGYTF. As DNA, the CDR3 is TGTGCCAGCAGCCCTGCCCCGGGTGGTGGCTACACCTTC.

In its sample, this clone was seen a few times. This chain's CDR3 is CASSLVRGNGYTF. CDR3 bases: TGTGCCAGCAGCTTAGTTAGAGGGAACGGCTACACCTTC. The V call is TRBV7-2, the J call TRBJ1-2; the D is unclear. CDR3 size: 13 residues. Germline assignment: CDR1 SGHTA and CDR2 FQGNSA. Trimming took 1 base from V and 8 from J, leaving 11 bases between them.

V and J are TRBV6-1 and TRBJ2-1; D gene ambiguous. This CDR3 has 12 residues. V was pared by 7 bases and J by 8 bases, with 12 bases between. CDR1 and CDR2 from the germline V gene are MNHNS and SASEGT. The CDR3 sequence: CASKSWRDEQFF. CDR3 DNA sequence: TGTGCCAGCAAGAGCTGGCGCGATGAGCAGTTCTTC.

This clone was seen a single time. This chain links TRBV9 with TRBJ2-1; 9 positions match TRBD2. The V and J ends lost 4 bases and 9 bases, in that order; junction bases with no gene match: 8. Germline-derived CDR1 and CDR2 are SGDLS and YYNGEE. The CDR3 has 14 amino acids. The CDR3 coding sequence is TGTGCCAGCAGCTATGGGACTAGCTCGGGTGAGCAGTTCTTC. It specifies CASSYGTSSGEQFF.